The sequence of this T cell receptor beta chain was determined in a study of human T cells and chemical hapten exposure. This CDR3 comprises 13 residues. V lost 6 bases and J lost 3, with 12 bases in between. CDR1 DFQATT and CDR2 SNEGSKA come from the germline V gene (reference sequence). Study results and limitations: Sensitization with DPC brought no change to TCRs above 1 in 1000 in frequency.

Notes on this clonotype: What it binds is not known.

Sample time point: patch test 2, 6 weeks after DPC sensitization. Treatment meaning: therapeutic diphenylcyclopropenone sensitization with weekly scalp DPC. MiXCR was run by TCRdb on the RACE reads, yielding one entry per CDR3 protein. The table includes about 100,000 distinct CDR3 sequences, about an eighth detected once. This TCR was recovered from a woman in her thirties or forties with alopecia areata. Some clones in this sample may be carry-over from other donors' samples. The input for sequencing was whole blood, taken in connection with sensitization to the hapten diphenylcyclopropenone (DPC). The V and J genes are TRBV20-1 and TRBJ1-5, with D possibly TRBD1 on 6 matching bases. The CDR3 sequence is CSAADSNNQPQHF. The CDR3, as DNA: TGCAGTGCCGCGGACAGCAACAATCAGCCCCAGCATTTT.